Following are 23 T cell receptor beta chains from one sample sequenced in a study of immune reconstitution after stem cell transplant in scleroderma. Using its own MiXCR run on the RT-PCR reads, TCRdb lists one record per CDR3 protein. Of around 3,500 distinct CDR3 sequences detected, 5.7% appear once; the ten largest clones hold 15%. This material was collected before or after autologous hematopoietic stem cell transplantation (not recorded which). The receptors shown here come from a female donor with systemic sclerosis.

This clonotype is labeled medium-sized. The chain recombines TRBV7-6 with TRBJ1-2, with 11 bases fitting TRBD1. Germline V CDR1 and CDR2: SGHVS, FNYEAQ. V dropped 3 bases and J dropped 1; count of bases not matched to a gene: 7. This CDR3 region has 17 residues. CDR3 sequence: CASSFRGQGAINYGYTF. The CDR3 bases are TGTGCCAGCAGCTTCCGAGGACAGGGGGCAATTAACTATGGCTACACCTTC.

This clonotype is labeled medium-sized. The chain joins TRBV19 to TRBJ2-1; D unresolved. CDR1 is LNHDA, CDR2 SQIVND, per germline (reference sequence). Trimming took 4 bases from V and 5 from J, leaving 9 bases between them. This CDR3 comprises 13 residues. The CDR3 region is CASSRVLNNEQFF. The CDR3 coding sequence is TGTGCCAGTAGTAGAGTCCTAAACAATGAGCAGTTCTTC.

This clonotype is medium-sized within its sample. The chain uses TRBV5-1 and TRBJ2-7; D not certain. Trimming took 1 base from V and 2 from J, leaving 7 bases between them. Germline V CDR1 and CDR2: SGHRS, YFSETQ. The CDR3 runs 13 residues. The CDR3 coding sequence is TGCGCCAGCAGCTTGTGGGTTACCTACGAGCAGTACTTC. Its protein is CASSLWVTYEQYF.

This clonotype is deemed medium-sized (0.01 to 0.1%). The J gene is TRBJ2-1, the V gene TRBV20-1; 8 nucleotides align to TRBD2. This CDR3 spans 13 amino acids. With V trimmed by 6 bases and J by 3 bases, 4 bases remained unmatched. Germline-derived CDR1 and CDR2 are DFQATT and SNEGSKA (reference sequence). Here the CDR3 reads CSARLAYYNEQFF. In nucleotides, the CDR3 is TGCAGTGCCCGACTAGCGTACTACAATGAGCAGTTCTTC.

The chain carries TRBV20-1 and TRBJ2-5; D possibly corresponds to TRBD2 (5 bases). The V end was cut by 5 bases, the J end by 5 bases, with 12 bases between. The germline CDR1 and CDR2 sequences are DFQATT and SNEGSKA (reference sequence). The CDR3 extends over 12 amino acids. The CDR3 DNA is TGCAGTGCTCCCGCGGGTCGGGAGACCCAGTACTTC. Protein sequence: CSAPAGRETQYF.

The sample holds many counts of this clonotype. The CDR3 loop reads CASSELDSAYEQYF. The DNA for the CDR3 is TGTGCCAGCAGTGAATTAGACTCAGCCTACGAGCAGTACTTC. The chain joins TRBV2 to TRBJ2-7, with D unresolved. V was pared by 2 bases and J by 2 bases, with 10 bases between. CDR1 and CDR2 (germline): SNHLY, FYNNEI. CDR3 length: 14 residues.

This clonotype is termed medium-sized. This chain joins TRBV12-3 or TRBV12-4 and TRBJ1-3; D gene unclear. V shed 1 base and J shed 0 bases, with 10 bases lying between them. The CDR3 runs to 16 residues. CDR3 region: CASSLGPVISGNTIYF. The DNA for the CDR3 is TGTGCCAGCAGTTTAGGGCCGGTTATCTCTGGAAACACCATATATTTT.

This clonotype is labeled medium-sized (0.01 to 0.1%). This sequence joins TRBV12-3 or TRBV12-4 and TRBJ1-1; 10 nucleotides align to TRBD1. The CDR3 totals 15 residues. J lost 11 bases, V lost 6 bases, and 15 bases had no gene match. The CDR3 DNA reads TGTGCCAGCAGCCCCTCCGGGACAGGGGCCCTTGGGGCTTTCTTT. This encodes CASSPSGTGALGAFF.

This clonotype is medium-sized (0.01 to 0.1%) in the sample. This chain links TRBV5-5 with TRBJ1-5; D unclear. This CDR3 region has 13 residues. Looked up from germline, CDR1 is SGHKS and CDR2 is YYEKEE (reference sequence). Trimming left V 7 bases short and J 2 bases short, with 10 bases between. CDR3 nucleotides: TGTGCCAGCTCCCGACGGGGCAATCAGCCCCAGCATTTT. Its translation: CASSRRGNQPQHF.

This clonotype counts as medium-sized (0.01 to 0.1%). The chain employs TRBV9 and TRBJ2-1; TRBD2 matches at 15 bases. Germline lookup yields CDR1 SGDLS and CDR2 YYNGEE. The CDR3 totals 14 residues. After removal of 7 bases from V and 8 bases from J, the junction contained 4 bases not matched to a gene. CDR3 in DNA: TGTGCCAGCGACGGACTAGCGGGAGGGCATGAGCAGTTCTTC. Encoded protein: CASDGLAGGHEQFF.

Relative to its sample, this clonotype is medium-sized. The chain is built from TRBV29-1 and TRBJ2-7; D assignment may be TRBD1 or TRBD2 (5 bases each). The CDR3 is 15 residues long. The germline V and J ends were trimmed by 4 bases and 4 bases, with 20 bases remaining between them. Germline V gives CDR1 SQVTM, CDR2 ANQGSEA. In DNA form, the CDR3 reads TGCAGCGTTGCTATCCCGGGACCAGGAGGTTACGAGCAGTACTTC. This sequence encodes CSVAIPGPGGYEQYF.

This clonotype was found many times. The V call is TRBV11-2, the J call TRBJ1-1; tentative D call: TRBD1 (5 bases). This CDR3 contains 13 residues. Germline CDR1 SGHAT, CDR2 FQNNGV. Trimming took 4 bases from V and 5 from J, leaving 11 bases between them. The CDR3 sequence is CASSWTEGTEAFF. In DNA form, the CDR3 reads TGTGCCAGCAGCTGGACCGAGGGGACTGAAGCTTTCTTT.

By share of the sample, this clonotype is medium-sized. The CDR3 sequence is CAIREGGPEAFF. The DNA of the CDR3 is TGTGCCATCCGGGAGGGGGGTCCTGAAGCTTTCTTT. J is TRBJ1-1 and V is TRBV10-3, with D possibly matching TRBD1 (6 bases). This CDR3 is 12 amino acids long. Germline V gives CDR1 ENHRY, CDR2 SYGVKD. With 8 bases removed from V and 6 bases from J, the gap between germline ends came to 13 bases.

Judged by abundance, this clonotype is medium-sized. V usage is TRBV7-8 and J usage is TRBJ1-4; 8 nucleotides align to TRBD1. This CDR3 has 15 amino acids. Germline lookup yields CDR1 SGHVS and CDR2 FQNEAQ. V lost 1 base to trimming and J lost 5 bases; unmatched junction nucleotides: 3. CDR3 DNA: TGTGCCAGCAGCTTAGGGACAGGGAGGAATGAAAAACTGTTTTTT. Its translation: CASSLGTGRNEKLFF.

By sample share, this clonotype is medium-sized. V and J are TRBV7-6 and TRBJ2-5; 7 bases map to TRBD1. The CDR3 consists of 17 residues. The ends lost 0 bases at V and 1 base at J; junction bases unmatched: 8. CDR1 and CDR2 from the germline V gene are SGHVS and FNYEAQ. CDR3 nucleotide sequence: TGTGCCAGCAGCTTAGCGCAAAGCAACAGGGGCCAAGAGACCCAGTACTTC. The encoded protein is CASSLAQSNRGQETQYF.

Relative to its sample, this clonotype is medium-sized. This sequence joins TRBV12-3 or TRBV12-4 and TRBJ2-1; D is ambiguous. The CDR3 has 17 amino acids. V lost 2 bases and J lost 9, with 23 bases in between. The CDR3 sequence: CASSLPPMGPHGGEQFF. For the CDR3, the DNA is TGTGCCAGCAGTTTACCCCCTATGGGCCCACATGGCGGTGAGCAGTTCTTC.

By proportion, this clonotype is medium-sized. V and J are TRBV7-9 and TRBJ2-2; D is unclear. V lost 3 bases, J lost 5 bases, and 10 bases lay in between. Germline V gene sequence: CDR1 SEHNR, CDR2 FQNEAQ (reference sequence). The CDR3 sequence is 14 residues long. CDR3 nucleotides: TGTGCCAGCAGCTTTACAACCCCGACCGGGGAGCTGTTTTTT. Its translation is CASSFTTPTGELFF.

This clonotype is termed medium-sized. The chain has TRBV27 and TRBJ2-5; 9 bases align to TRBD1. Unmatched junction bases numbered 4, after V lost 6 bases and J lost 2 bases. The CDR3 spans 14 residues. The germline gives CDR1 MNHEY, CDR2 SMNVEV (reference sequence). CDR3: CASSGDRVQETQYF. The CDR3 DNA sequence: TGTGCCAGCAGCGGGGACAGGGTGCAAGAGACCCAGTACTTC.

The gene calls are TRBV5-4 and TRBJ2-3; 12 bases are shared with TRBD2. Germline V gene data show CDR1 as SGHNT and CDR2 as YYREEE (reference sequence). The CDR3 extends over 16 amino acids. Trimming took 1 base from V and 7 from J; bases not matched to a gene: 7. CDR3 amino acids: CASSLSASGRANTQYF. In DNA form, the CDR3 reads TGTGCCAGCAGCTTGTCCGCTAGCGGGAGGGCAAATACGCAGTATTTT.

This clonotype is labeled medium-sized. The chain uses TRBV24-1 and TRBJ2-3, with D unresolved. Germline lookup yields CDR1 KGHDR and CDR2 SFDVKD. The CDR3 has 15 residues. V lost 4 bases and J 4 bases, leaving 14 bases between the germline ends. CDR3 DNA sequence: TGTGCCACCAGTGAAGGCCAAGCCTGGGCAGATACGCAGTATTTT. Translating gives CATSEGQAWADTQYF.

This clonotype is termed medium-sized. This chain joins TRBV20-1 and TRBJ2-3, with a weak D call TRBD2 (5 bases). CDR1 and CDR2 from the germline V gene are DFQATT and SNEGSKA (reference sequence). There are 14 residues in the CDR3. Trimming took 3 bases from V and 3 from J, leaving 13 bases between them. The DNA of the CDR3 is TGCAGTGCTAGTTACGGGAAGCGTACAGATACGCAGTATTTT. Translation gives CSASYGKRTDTQYF.

This chain joins TRBV7-2 and TRBJ2-5, with D perhaps TRBD2 (6 bases). V gave up 5 bases and J gave up 1 base, with 14 bases separating them. This CDR3 has 15 residues. Germline V lookup: CDR1 SGHTA, CDR2 FQGNSA. The CDR3 DNA sequence: TGTGCCAGCAGCCTTCCCCGCGGGACCCAAGAGACCCAGTACTTC. Translation gives CASSLPRGTQETQYF.

Remarks on this clonotype: A single base separates this from a much larger clone, so it may be a read error. The rearrangement links TRBV5-1 to TRBJ1-5; the D gene is possibly TRBD1 (5 bases). Germline-derived CDR1 and CDR2 are SGHRS and YFSETQ. The CDR3 is 13 residues long. The chain's CDR3 is CASSSGENRPQHF. The CDR3 nucleotides read TGCGCCAGCAGCTCGGGGGAGAATCGGCCCCAGCATTTT.